This TCR beta chain was found in a study of OX40 agonist ivuxolimab in advanced cancers. The protocol was immunoSEQ multiplex PCR, while the TCRdb copy is restricted to in-frame clones and leaves out a portion. In the table there are roughly 70,000 clones, 80% to 85% of which are singletons. The V gene's germline CDR1 is SGHAT and CDR2 FQNNGV. The CDR3 has 13 amino acids. V dropped 1 base and J dropped 11 bases, with 14 bases sitting between them. The V gene is TRBV11-2, the J gene TRBJ1-1; D might be TRBD1 (5 bases). Source: CD4+ or CD8+ T cells sorted from blood, taken in a trial of the OX40 agonist ivuxolimab. The TCR sequence derives from an adult with an advanced solid tumor such as melanoma, head and neck, liver or kidney cancer. CDR3 loop: CASSLGGILKAFF. The CDR3, as DNA: TGTGCCAGCAGCTTAGGGGGCATACTAAAGGCTTTCTTT.